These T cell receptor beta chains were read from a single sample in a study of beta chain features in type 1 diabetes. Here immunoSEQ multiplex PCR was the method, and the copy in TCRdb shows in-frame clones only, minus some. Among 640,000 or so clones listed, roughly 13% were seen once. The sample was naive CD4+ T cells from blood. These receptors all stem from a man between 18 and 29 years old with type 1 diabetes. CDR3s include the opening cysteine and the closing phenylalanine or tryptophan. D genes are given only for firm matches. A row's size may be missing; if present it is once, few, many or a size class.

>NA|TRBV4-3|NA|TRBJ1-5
CASSQDLGQNQPQHF
TGCGCCAGCAGCCAAGATCTAGGCCAAAATCAGCCCCAGCATTTT
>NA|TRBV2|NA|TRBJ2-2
CASSEARPYPGTAGELFF
TGTGCCAGCAGTGAAGCGAGGCCGTACCCAGGGACGGCCGGGGAGCTGTTTTTT
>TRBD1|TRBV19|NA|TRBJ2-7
CASSRDRSYEQYF
TGTGCCAGTAGTAGGGACAGAAGCTACGAGCAGTACTTC
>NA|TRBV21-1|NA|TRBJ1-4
CASSPNGVTNEKLFF
TGTGCCAGCAGCCCCAACGGGGTTACTAATGAAAAACTGTTTTTT
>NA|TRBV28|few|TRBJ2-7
CASSPKTRDPTYEQYF
TGTGCCAGCAGTCCAAAGACCCGGGACCCCACCTACGAGCAGTACTTC
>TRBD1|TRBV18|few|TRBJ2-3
CASSPGQGVRDTQYF
TGTGCCAGCTCCCCAGGACAGGGGGTGAGAGATACGCAGTATTTT
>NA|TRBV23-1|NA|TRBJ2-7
CASSQSWEQYF
TGCGCCAGCAGTCAATCCTGGGAGCAGTACTTC
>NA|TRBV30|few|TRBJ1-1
CALYRDRTEAFF
TGTGCCTTATACCGGGACCGCACTGAAGCTTTCTTT
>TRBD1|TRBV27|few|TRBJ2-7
CASSSGTDYEQYF
TGTGCCAGCAGTTCCGGGACAGACTACGAGCAGTACTTC
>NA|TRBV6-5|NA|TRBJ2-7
CASTPEGRDEQYF
TGTGCCAGCACCCCTGAGGGGCGCGACGAGCAGTACTTC
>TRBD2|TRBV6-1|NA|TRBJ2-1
CASTMGLAYNEQFF
TGTGCCAGCACCATGGGACTAGCGTACAATGAGCAGTTCTTC
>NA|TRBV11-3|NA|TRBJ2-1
CASSLEWGMGNEQFF
TGTGCCAGCAGCTTAGAATGGGGGATGGGTAATGAGCAGTTCTTC
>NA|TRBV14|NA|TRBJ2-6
CASSSRRDSWGANVLTF
TGTGCCAGCAGCTCTCGCAGGGACTCGTGGGGGGCCAACGTCCTGACTTTC
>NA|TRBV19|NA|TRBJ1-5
CASRGSMTGNQPQHF
TGTGCCAGTCGGGGCAGTATGACTGGCAATCAGCCCCAGCATTTT
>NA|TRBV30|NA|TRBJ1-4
CAWSGGRGLFF
TGTGCCTGGAGTGGAGGCAGGGGACTGTTTTTT
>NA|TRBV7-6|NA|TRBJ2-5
CASSLQQQETQYF
TGTGCCAGCAGCTTACAGCAGCAAGAGACCCAGTACTTC
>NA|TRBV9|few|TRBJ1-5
CASSPDGAINQPQHF
TGTGCCAGCAGCCCTGATGGGGCTATTAATCAGCCCCAGCATTTT
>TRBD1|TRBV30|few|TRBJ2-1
CAWSAGTANNEQFF
TGTGCCTGGAGTGCCGGGACAGCCAACAATGAGCAGTTCTTC
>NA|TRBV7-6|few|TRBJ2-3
CASSLDLVTDTQYF
TGTGCCAGCAGCTTAGATCTGGTAACAGATACGCAGTATTTT
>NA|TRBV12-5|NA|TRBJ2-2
CASGSRLANTGELFF
TGTGCTAGTGGTTCCCGACTAGCGAACACCGGGGAGCTGTTTTTT
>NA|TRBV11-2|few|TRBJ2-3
CASSLESGTDTQYF
TGTGCCAGCAGCTTAGAGTCTGGGACAGATACGCAGTATTTT
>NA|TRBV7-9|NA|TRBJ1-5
CAIANGTGNNQPQHF
TGTGCCATCGCGAATGGGACGGGAAACAATCAGCCCCAGCATTTT
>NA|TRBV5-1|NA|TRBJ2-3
CASSTQTEPTDTQYF
TGCGCCAGCAGCACCCAGACAGAACCCACAGATACGCAGTATTTT
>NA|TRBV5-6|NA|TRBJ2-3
CASSSTGLRNTQYF
TGTGCCAGCAGCTCCACAGGGTTAAGGAATACGCAGTATTTT
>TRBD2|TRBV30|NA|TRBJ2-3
CALSGTSVTDTQYF
TGTGCCTTATCCGGGACTAGCGTCACAGATACGCAGTATTTT
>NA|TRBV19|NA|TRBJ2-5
CASSINPRETQYF
TGTGCCAGTAGTATCAACCCCCGGGAGACCCAGTACTTC
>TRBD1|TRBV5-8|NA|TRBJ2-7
CASSFPGTGGMGQYF
TGTGCCAGCAGCTTCCCCGGGACAGGGGGTATGGGGCAGTACTTC
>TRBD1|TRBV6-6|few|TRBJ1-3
CASSYEKQGLGNTIYF
TGTGCCAGCAGTTACGAAAAACAGGGGTTAGGAAACACCATATATTTT
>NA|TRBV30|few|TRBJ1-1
CAWSVRGSEAFF
TGTGCCTGGAGTGTGCGGGGATCTGAAGCTTTCTTT
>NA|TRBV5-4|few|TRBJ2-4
CASSQDQAVNIQYF
TGTGCCAGCAGCCAAGATCAGGCGGTAAACATTCAGTACTTC
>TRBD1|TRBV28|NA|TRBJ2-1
CASSLGQGTRNEQFF
TGTGCCAGCAGTCTCGGACAGGGTACCCGCAATGAGCAGTTCTTC
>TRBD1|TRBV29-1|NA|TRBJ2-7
CSASGQLVNEQYF
TGCAGCGCCTCGGGACAGTTGGTGAACGAGCAGTACTTC
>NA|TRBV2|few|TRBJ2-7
CASRGEAYEQYF
TGTGCCAGCAGGGGTGAAGCCTACGAGCAGTACTTC
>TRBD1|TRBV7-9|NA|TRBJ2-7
CASSLWGQTEEQYF
TGTGCCAGCAGCTTATGGGGACAGACCGAAGAGCAGTACTTC
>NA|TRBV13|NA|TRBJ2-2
CASSPPAGAGRTGELFF
TGTGCCAGCAGCCCCCCCGCGGGGGCCGGGCGGACCGGGGAGCTGTTTTTT
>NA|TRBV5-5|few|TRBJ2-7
CASSLAAYEQYF
TGTGCCAGCAGCTTGGCAGCCTACGAGCAGTACTTC
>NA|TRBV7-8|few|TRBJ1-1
CASSPGHLMSTEAFF
TGTGCCAGCAGCCCCGGTCATTTGATGAGCACTGAAGCTTTCTTT
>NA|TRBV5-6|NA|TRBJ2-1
CASSLGLGREAYNEQFF
TGTGCCAGCAGCTTGGGGCTCGGGCGGGAAGCATACAATGAGCAGTTCTTC
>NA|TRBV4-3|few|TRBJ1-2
CASSQDLTSPGYGYTF
TGCGCCAGCAGCCAAGATCTCACGTCCCCGGGCTATGGCTACACCTTC